Sequencing of this T cell receptor (beta chain) was carried out in a study of metastatic and nonmetastatic thyroid tumors. Study information: Repertoire comparisons spanned blood and tumor or nodule tissue from malignant and benign thyroid patients. Study-wide results and caveats: A significant increase in TCR beta diversity was reportedly seen in malignant thyroid tumors relative to benign nodules, in blood and tumor.

This clone was found a few times. Its antigen is not identified. A read error may account for a junction end that differs from germline. Patients underwent thyroid surgery, and none had received any treatment before it. TCRdb re-clonotyped the PCR reads via MiXCR. The profile covers roughly 9,700 clones, with about 30% appearing a single time and over 20% taken by the ten largest. The source material was tumor tissue. This receptor was obtained from a female donor with papillary thyroid cancer or a benign thyroid nodule (not recorded which). Some clones in this sample may be carry-over from other donors' samples.

For the CDR3, the DNA is TGTGCCAGCAGATCCCGGACAGGTCCTAGTCAGCCACAGCATTTT. It specifies CASRSRTGPSQPQHF. This sequence joins TRBV28 and TRBJ1-5; 7 positions match TRBD1. The V gene's germline CDR1 is MDHEN and CDR2 SYDVKM. The CDR3 contains 15 residues.